This T cell receptor (beta chain) was recovered during a study of blood T cell repertoires in COVID-19. Across the study: Whether acute or convalescent, the COVID-19 samples came from the United States, Italy and Spain. Sources were T cells, B-cell-depleted T cells, or PBMCs; the material itself was cDNA or gDNA.

In germline, CDR1 is SGHTA, CDR2 FQGNSA. The V segment lost 2 bases and the J segment 8 bases; nucleotides outside the gene matches: 11. The CDR3 runs 15 residues. Per the original methods: Reference gene primer amplification gave estimated nucleated cell counts. Libraries were prepared by immunoSEQ multiplex PCR; TCRdb keeps only in-frame clonotypes and omits some of them. The V and J calls and the clone size are those of that table, but D and trimming were determined from the DNA. The table lists a few hundred thousand clones, around 85% of them singletons. The material sequenced was peripheral blood. This TCR came from a human donor with COVID-19, enrolled during active disease. The donor label of this sample is uncertain. The rearrangement links TRBV7-2 to TRBJ1-2, with TRBD1 identical over 7 bases. The CDR3 nucleotides read TGTGCCAGCAGCTTATGGGCAGGGGGAGTACAAGGCTACACCTTC. Translation: CASSLWAGGVQGYTF.